This TCR beta chain was documented in a study of blood T cells in healthy people across ages. In germline, CDR1 is SEHNR, CDR2 FQNEAQ (reference sequence). This CDR3 has 17 amino acids. It was with a sample-barcoded 5' primer and a J-beta primer mix that a second PCR of roughly 6 to 12 cycles was run. TCRdb re-derived calls from the 5' RACE reads in MiXCR, one entry per CDR3 protein. Here the sample spans hundreds of thousands of distinct CDR3 sequences, 56% being singletons. This clonotype was seen once. The source is a man between 40 and 49 years old in good health. The rearrangement joins TRBV7-9 to TRBJ2-4, with TRBD1 identical over 9 bases. The DNA end is more similar to TRBJ2-5, so the J call may be wrong. What was sequenced was blood. The CDR3 DNA is TGTGCCAGCAGCTTACTGGGGGACAGGGTTACTCAAGAGACCCAGTACTTC. It is translated as CASSLLGDRVTQETQYF.